These 32 T cell receptor beta chains came from one sample sequenced in a study of tumor and adjacent non-tumor tissue in lung cancer. TCRbeta libraries were built with three rounds of nested PCR, modified from ARM-PCR. TCRdb independently ran MiXCR on the multiplex PCR reads; one entry per CDR3 protein. The sample contains some 100,000 distinct CDR3 sequences, about 62% of which appear only once. RNA was extracted from bulk tissue without any cell sorting. More than 3 cm separated this lung sample from the edge of the tumor. Sequencing was performed on distant non-tumor lung tissue. The receptors were gathered from a man aged 25-40 years with non-small cell lung cancer.

Of note for this clonotype: The germline gene is not matched at one end of the junction; a read error may be the cause. The chain has TRBV11-1 and TRBJ2-7, with 9 bases identical to TRBD2. CDR1 SGHAT and CDR2 FQDESV come from the germline V gene (reference sequence). The CDR3 covers 15 residues. The CDR3 here is CASSLEASGEYERYF. The CDR3 region has the DNA TGTGCCAGCAGCCTAGAAGCTAGCGGGGAGTACGAGCGGTACTTC.

This clonotype was seen more than once but under ten times. A junction end diverges from the germline sequence, so it may reflect a read error. The rearrangement uses TRBV6-5 and TRBJ2-7; 8 nucleotides line up with TRBD1. Germline V lookup: CDR1 MNHEY, CDR2 SVGAGI. CDR3 size: 15 residues. The CDR3 reads CASSSGQGGVYEQNF. The DNA of the CDR3 is TGTGCCAGCAGTTCCGGACAGGGAGGAGTCTACGAGCAGAATTTC.

This clonotype was counted ten times or more. This chain links TRBV5-1 with TRBJ2-2; possibly TRBD1 for D (5 bases). V shed 6 bases and J shed 1 base, with 13 bases lying between them. CDR1 and CDR2 (germline): SGHRS, YFSETQ. The CDR3 sequence is 15 residues long. CDR3 bases: TGCGCCAGCAAAGTTGGCAGGGAGAACACCGGGGAGCTGTTTTTT. As protein: CASKVGRENTGELFF.

The chain uses TRBV29-1 and TRBJ2-7, with 10 bases fitting TRBD2. The CDR3 contains 13 residues. From germline, CDR1 is SQVTM and CDR2 ANQGSEA. As DNA, the CDR3 is TGCATTGTTGGGCCTAGCGGGAGCTACGAGCAGTACTTC. It is translated as CIVGPSGSYEQYF.

In the case of this clonotype: The CDR3 ends on some other residue instead of the conserved phenylalanine or tryptophan, so this is likely a read error. V usage is TRBV29-1 and J usage is TRBJ2-7; a weak D match, TRBD1 (6 bases). Germline CDR1 reads SQVTM; CDR2 reads ANQGSEA. The CDR3 sequence is 14 residues long. With 8 bases removed from V and 3 bases from J, the gap between germline ends came to 20 bases. DNA of the CDR3: TGCAGCATTAATACCGGGACATCCAACTACGAGCAGTACTCC. It specifies CSINTGTSNYEQYS.

Note on this clonotype: Mismatch with germline at one junction end may stem from a read error. This sequence joins TRBV24-1 and TRBJ2-3; tentative D call: TRBD1 (6 bases). The germline V gene has CDR1 KGHDR and CDR2 SFDVKD. The CDR3 has 15 residues. The CDR3 here is CTTSDRTDLRDTQYF. The CDR3 coding sequence is TGTACCACCAGTGACAGGACAGACCTTCGGGATACGCAGTATTTT.

In regard to this clonotype: The junction differs from germline at one of its ends, possibly a read error. DNA of the CDR3: TGTGTCACCAGTGATGGCAGGGACACCGGGGAGCTGTTTTTT. Protein sequence: CVTSDGRDTGELFF. The chain uses TRBV24-1 and TRBJ2-2; a possible D gene is TRBD1 (5 bases). The CDR3 runs to 14 residues. Germline V gene data show CDR1 as KGHDR and CDR2 as SFDVKD.

This clonotype was observed a single time. This rearrangement joins TRBV11-2 to TRBJ2-5; D uncertain. The V end was cut by 1 base, the J end by 4 bases, with 13 bases between. CDR1 and CDR2 (germline): SGHAT, FQNNGV. CDR3 length: 15 amino acids. CDR3 protein: CASSLGRMVIETQYF. The CDR3 coding sequence is TGTGCCAGCAGCTTAGGAAGGATGGTGATAGAGACCCAGTACTTC.

Notes on this clonotype: One junction end disagrees with the germline gene, perhaps due to a read error. CDR3 bases: TGTGCCATCAGCCCCACACCTAGCAATGAGCAGTTCTTT. Its translation: CAISPTPSNEQFF. The chain joins TRBV11-3 to TRBJ2-1; D is perhaps TRBD2 (5 bases). CDR3 length: 13 residues. Looked up from germline, CDR1 is SGHNT and CDR2 is YENEEA.

Only one count was recorded for this clonotype. A much larger clone differs from this one at a single base, so this may be a read error. The J gene is TRBJ2-7, the V gene TRBV4-2; D uncertain. The CDR3 length is 13 residues. Germline loops: CDR1 LGHNA, CDR2 YNFKEQ. CDR3 sequence: CARSQDGQVKQYF. The CDR3 DNA reads TGTGCCAGGAGCCAAGATGGTCAGGTGAAGCAGTACTTC.

The rearrangement links TRBV29-1 to TRBJ1-2, with D possibly being TRBD1 (6 bases). This CDR3 is built from 13 residues. The V gene lost 8 bases and the J gene lost 5 bases, with 18 bases spanning the gap. Germline V gives CDR1 SQVTM, CDR2 ANQGSEA. This chain's CDR3 is CSTSDSLAYGYTF. In nucleotides, the CDR3 is TGCAGCACTTCGGACAGTCTGGCATATGGCTACACCTTC. The entire variable domain, with the rest obtained from reference TRBV29-1 and TRBJ1-2, is as follows: SAVISQKPSRDICQRGTSLTIQCQVDSQVTMMFWYRQQPGQSLTLIATANQGSEATYESGFVIDKFPISRPNLTFSTLTVSNMSPEDSSIYLCSTSDSLAYGYTFGSGTRLTVV.

This rearrangement joins TRBV4-2 to TRBJ2-4; 7 bases map to TRBD2. V trimming: 1 base; J trimming: 16 bases; junction bases outside the gene matches: 19. This CDR3 spans 16 amino acids. Germline assignment: CDR1 LGHNA and CDR2 YNFKEQ. The CDR3: CASSQGGGPAENTHYF. The DNA of the CDR3 is TGTGCCAGCAGCCAAGGGGGAGGGCCGGCCGAAAACACTCATTACTTC.

The rearrangement links TRBV20-1 to TRBJ2-3; 12 bases align to TRBD2. The CDR3 has 19 amino acids. With V trimmed by 2 bases and J by 6 bases, 18 bases remained unmatched. The V gene's germline CDR1 is DFQATT and CDR2 SNEGSKA (reference sequence). The CDR3 here is CSARPTRPLLAGGTDTQYF. The CDR3 DNA reads TGCAGTGCTAGACCCACGAGACCCCTCCTAGCGGGGGGGACGGATACGCAGTATTTT.

As for this clonotype: One end of the junction is discordant with germline, which a read error may explain. This chain links TRBV11-3 with TRBJ1-1, with unresolved D. The CDR3 covers 15 residues. CDR1 and CDR2 from the germline V gene are SGHNT and YENEEA. CDR3 protein: CASSFRGGLNTEALF. In DNA form, the CDR3 reads TGTGCTAGCAGCTTCCGGGGAGGGTTGAACACTGAAGCGCTCTTT. Looking up the rest from reference TRBV11-3 and TRBJ1-1 gives the full variable domain: EAGVVQSPRYKIIEKKQPVAFWCNPISGHNTLYWYLQNLGQGPELLIRYENEEAVDDSQLPKDRFSAERLKGVDSTLKIQPAELGDSAVYLCASSFRGGLNTEALFGQGTRLTVV.

Notes on this clonotype: Germline is not matched at one junction end, which may reflect a read error. The chain links TRBV4-1 to TRBJ2-7; possibly TRBD1 for D (5 bases). There are 14 residues in the CDR3. Per germline, CDR1 MGHRA and CDR2 YSYEKL. The CDR3 sequence is CASTSGHPGYEQYF. CDR3 nucleotides: TGCGCCAGCACCTCCGGACACCCTGGCTACGAGCAATACTTC.

The rearrangement uses TRBV19 and TRBJ1-5; tentative D call: TRBD1 (5 bases). V shed 6 bases and J shed 3 bases, with 12 bases lying between them. The CDR3 has 14 amino acids. In germline, CDR1 is LNHDA, CDR2 SQIVND (reference sequence). In DNA form, the CDR3 reads TGTGCCAGTAGACTTGGGGGTGCCAATCAGCCCCAGCATTTT. This encodes CASRLGGANQPQHF.

Points on this clonotype: The junction departs from germline at one end; a sequencing error may be responsible. The V and J genes are TRBV6-1 and TRBJ2-3; possibly TRBD2 for D (7 bases). Germline-derived CDR1 and CDR2 are MNHNS and SASEGT. This CDR3 has 15 amino acids. Here the CDR3 reads CASSEGGYSTDTQYF. In DNA form, the CDR3 reads TGTGCCAGCAGCGAGGGGGGGTATAGCACGGATACGCAGTATTTT.

As concerns this clonotype: Being one base from a much bigger clone, this may be a read error. V gene TRBV5-4 combines with J gene TRBJ2-7; a possible D gene is TRBD2 (5 bases). Germline CDR1 and CDR2: SGHNT and YYREEE (reference sequence). The CDR3 runs to 14 residues. In nucleotides, the CDR3 is TGTGCCAGCAGCCCTCAACCTGGACTGTTCGAGCGGTACTTC. It encodes CASSPQPGLFERYF.

As regards this clonotype: Germline and junction disagree at one end, which may indicate a read error. The V gene is TRBV5-6, the J gene TRBJ1-1; D gene unclear. CDR1 is SGHDT, CDR2 YYEEEE, per germline. The CDR3 sequence is 14 residues long. CDR3 in amino acids: CASSLPQYQEVAFF. CDR3 bases: TGCGCCAGCAGCTTGCCCCAGTACCAGGAGGTAGCTTTCTTT. The full variable domain, rest sourced from reference TRBV5-6 and TRBJ1-1, is DAGVTQSPTHLIKTRGQQVTLRCSPKSGHDTVSWYQQALGQGPQFIFQYYEEEERQRGNFPDRFSGHQFPNYSSELNVNALLLGDSALYLCASSLPQYQEVAFFGQGTRLTVV.

Details on this clonotype: The junction does not match germline at one end; this may be a read error. V gene TRBV20-1 combines with J gene TRBJ1-1; tentative D call: TRBD1 (5 bases). CDR3 length equals 13 residues. In germline, CDR1 is DFQATT, CDR2 SNEGSKA (reference sequence). The CDR3 DNA is TGCAATGCTAGAGGGGTGAGGGGCACTGAAACTTTCTTT. Protein: CNARGVRGTETFF.

Details on this clonotype: Sequence at one end of the junction differs from germline and may be a read error. The V call is TRBV29-1, the J call TRBJ2-5; no firm D call. The CDR3 totals 13 residues. Germline CDR1 SQVTM, CDR2 ANQGSEA. CDR3 nucleotides: TGCAGTGTTGTCAAACACCCTCAAGAGAGCCAGTACTTC. Residues: CSVVKHPQESQYF. Full variable domain (remainder filled in from reference TRBV29-1 and TRBJ2-5): SAVISQKPSRDICQRGTSLTIQCQVDSQVTMMFWYRQQPGQSLTLIATANQGSEATYESGFVIDKFPISRPNLTFSTLTVSNMSPEDSSIYLCSVVKHPQESQYFGPGTRLLVL.

This clonotype turned up a few times. Since a much larger clone is just one base distant, this may be a read error. The V and J genes are TRBV12-5 and TRBJ2-1; 9 bases align to TRBD2. This CDR3 contains 16 residues. Germline V gives CDR1 LGHNT, CDR2 FRNRAP. In DNA form, the CDR3 reads TGTGCTAGTGGTTCTCGCCTAGCGGGGCCCTACAATGGGCAGTTCTTC. Residues: CASGSRLAGPYNGQFF.

Details on this clonotype: Being one base from a much bigger clone, this may be a read error. The conserved closing phenylalanine or tryptophan is absent in this CDR3, likely reflecting a read error. The chain carries TRBV6-5 and TRBJ2-1; 10 positions agree with TRBD2. Germline V gene lookup returns CDR1 MNHEY and CDR2 SVGAGI. V dropped 7 bases and J dropped 8; count of bases not matched to a gene: 8. This CDR3 has 14 residues. The CDR3 reads CASNRLAGEDEQFL. For the CDR3, the DNA is TGTGCCAGCAATCGCCTAGCGGGAGAGGATGAGCAGTTCCTC.

This clonotype has only a few counts. The gene calls are TRBV5-1 and TRBJ1-1; D unresolved. The CDR3 is made up of 13 amino acids. Trimming took off 4 bases at V and 0 bases at J, with 7 bases between the two ends. From germline, CDR1 is SGHRS and CDR2 YFSETQ. CDR3 sequence (DNA): TGCGCCAGCAGCGCAAGTATGAACACTGAAGCTTTCTTT. As protein: CASSASMNTEAFF.

Remarks on this clonotype: Since the CDR3 does not end with the conserved phenylalanine or tryptophan, this likely comes from a read error. The chain employs TRBV20-1 and TRBJ2-7; D is perhaps TRBD1 (5 bases). CDR1 is DFQATT and CDR2 is SNEGSKA in the germline V gene (reference sequence). The CDR3 extends over 12 amino acids. In nucleotides, the CDR3 is TGCACTGTAACAGACAGCAGCTACGAGCAGTACCTC. Its protein product is CTVTDSSYEQYL.

V and J are TRBV11-2 and TRBJ1-1; no definite D call. CDR3 length: 15 amino acids. Trimming took 1 base from V and 2 from J, leaving 11 bases between them. From germline, CDR1 is SGHAT and CDR2 FQNNGV. The DNA for the CDR3 is TGTGCCAGCAGCTTAGGTCAGAGGGTAAACACTGAAGCTTTCTTT. Translation: CASSLGQRVNTEAFF.

As to this clonotype: Because it lacks the conserved phenylalanine or tryptophan at the end, this CDR3 is likely a read error. The J gene is TRBJ2-2, the V gene TRBV11-3, with TRBD1 matching over 10 bases. The CDR3 has 16 amino acids. The trim removed 5 bases at V and 5 bases at J, leaving 8 bases unmatched. Germline V gives CDR1 SGHNT, CDR2 YENEEA. As DNA, the CDR3 is TGTGCCAGCAGCGGACAGGGGGTTGCAGGGACCGGGGAGCTGTTTTAT. Protein sequence: CASSGQGVAGTGELFY.

A remark on this clonotype: A much larger clone sits a single nucleotide away, making a read error possible. The chain carries TRBV13 and TRBJ2-2; D is ambiguous. The CDR3 consists of 12 residues. Germline V gene sequence: CDR1 PRHDT, CDR2 FYEKMQ (reference sequence). CDR3 sequence: CASSYHTRELFF. The DNA for the CDR3 is TGTGCCAGCAGCTATCACACCCGGGAGCTGTTTTTT.

This clonotype was detected a few times. The junction does not match germline at one end; this may be a read error. This chain uses TRBV12-3 or TRBV12-4 with TRBJ1-5; tentatively, D is TRBD1 (6 bases). This CDR3 is built from 14 residues. CDR3 DNA sequence: TGTGCCAGCACCCTGACAGGCCCCAATCAGCCCAAGTATTTT. Its translation: CASTLTGPNQPKYF.

Concerning this clonotype: Sequence at one end of the junction differs from germline and may be a read error. The chain couples TRBV20-1 to TRBJ2-5; D is perhaps TRBD1 or TRBD2 (6 bases each). CDR3 size: 16 residues. Germline CDR1 DFQATT, CDR2 SNEGSKA (reference sequence). The CDR3 loop is CTARPHRGGGQETKYF. CDR3 coding DNA: TGCACTGCTAGACCTCACCGGGGTGGGGGGCAAGAGACCAAATACTTC.

This clonotype is deemed medium-sized. The V gene is TRBV11-3, the J gene TRBJ2-1; a weak D match, TRBD2 (5 bases). The CDR3 is 12 residues long. Trimming pared 1 base from V and 9 bases from J, leaving 7 bases between. The germline V gene has CDR1 SGHNT and CDR2 YENEEA. CDR3 loop: CASSLVGVEQFF. The DNA for the CDR3 is TGTGCCAGCAGCTTAGTGGGAGTTGAGCAGTTCTTC. Using reference TRBV11-3 and TRBJ2-1 for the parts outside the CDR3, the full variable domain is EAGVVQSPRYKIIEKKQPVAFWCNPISGHNTLYWYLQNLGQGPELLIRYENEEAVDDSQLPKDRFSAERLKGVDSTLKIQPAELGDSAVYLCASSLVGVEQFFGPGTRLTVL.

Remarks on this clonotype: It may be a read error: a sequence one base away is much more abundant. The chain has TRBV20-1 and TRBJ2-5; 7 nucleotides match TRBD1. In germline, CDR1 is DFQATT, CDR2 SNEGSKA (reference sequence). This CDR3 region has 13 residues. The CDR3 coding sequence is TGCAGTGCCATAACGACAGGGTGGGAGACCCGGTACTTC. Translating it yields CSAITTGWETRYF.